This is a list of T cell receptor beta chains from one sample in a study of CD8+ T cells in alopecia areata. Assay used: immunoSEQ multiplex PCR; TCRdb lists only in-frame clones, some missing. This table has about 190,000 clones, 50% to 75% appearing once. Source: CD4+ T cells sorted from blood, taken at week 4, from a patient treated with tofacitinib. The source is a human donor with alopecia areata. Each CDR3 is given with its conserved first and last residue. Where a row states a size, it is once, few, many or the class of an expanded clone; other rows omit it.

v_call	clone_size	j_call	cdr3_aa
TRBV30	-	TRBJ1-2	CAWSAGYGYTF
TRBV5-1	once	TRBJ2-7	CASSKDSVGQQYF
TRBV10-2	few	TRBJ2-4	CASRRGDATIQYF
TRBV9	-	TRBJ1-6	CASSPQAGVNSPLHF
TRBV2	-	TRBJ1-1	CASSPDPVRQTTEAFF
TRBV7-2	few	TRBJ2-6	CASSPVAGRSGANVLTF
TRBV29-1	-	TRBJ2-5	CSQRQGGETQYF
TRBV30	-	TRBJ2-3	CACQPSGELTDTQYF
TRBV30	-	TRBJ1-3	CAWTLQGTGNTIYF
TRBV5-1	-	TRBJ1-6	CASSFQENSPLHF
TRBV7-8	-	TRBJ2-5	CASSSRLAGGSETQYF
TRBV29-1	-	TRBJ2-5	CSVRTSGVETQYF
TRBV5-6	-	TRBJ2-1	CASSLVGGEMIF
TRBV9	-	TRBJ1-1	CASSVSQGVNTEAFF
TRBV10-3	-	TRBJ1-5	CATGTGEGQPQHF
TRBV25-1	once	TRBJ2-3	CASSDSGGASDTQYF
TRBV12-5	-	TRBJ2-1	CASGLGLAGGLSNEQFF
TRBV18	-	TRBJ1-5	CASSPGSWDQPQHF
TRBV7-9	-	TRBJ1-6	CASSLGRDSPLHF
TRBV19	few	TRBJ1-5	CASSPPWYYSNQPQHF
TRBV4-1	-	TRBJ1-3	CASSQDRKAFGNTIYF
TRBV30	-	TRBJ1-5	CASSKIGDQPQHF
TRBV15	-	TRBJ1-5	CATSRAGSGQPQHF
TRBV10-3	-	TRBJ2-5	CAISDLETQYF
TRBV6-1	-	TRBJ2-5	CASSAQTGRETQYF
TRBV29-1	-	TRBJ1-2	CSVGQGAHGYTF